The 20 T cell receptor beta chains presented below share a single source sample, sequenced in a study of T cell responses to AZD1222 COVID-19 vaccine. Sequencing was performed with immunoSEQ multiplex PCR; in TCRdb, only in-frame clones are kept and a portion is missing. Of some 100,000 clones listed, 85% to 90% are singletons. This specimen was peripheral blood, taken 28 days after the second AZD1222 dose. The receptor source for this set is an adult who received the AZD1222 COVID-19 vaccine.

The CDR3 here is CASSPFLENTEAFF. The CDR3, as DNA: TGCGCCAGCAGCCCCTTCCTCGAGAACACTGAAGCTTTCTTT. The chain couples TRBV5-1 to TRBJ1-1; D call uncertain. The germline gives CDR1 SGHRS, CDR2 YFSETQ. The length of the CDR3 is 14 residues. The V gene lost 4 bases and the J gene lost 1 base, with 11 bases spanning the gap.

The rearrangement uses TRBV6-5 and TRBJ1-2; no definite D call. This CDR3 is built from 13 residues. CDR1 is MNHEY, CDR2 SVGAGI, per germline. Between the trimmed V and J ends, which lost 2 bases and 0 bases, there was a span of 4 bases. The CDR3 nucleotides read TGTGCCAGCAGTTACGCAACTAACTATGGCTACACCTTC. Amino acids: CASSYATNYGYTF.

The chain has TRBV9 and TRBJ2-7; tentative D call: TRBD2 (6 bases). V lost 2 bases, J lost 5 bases, and 14 bases lay in between. Per the germline V gene, CDR1 is SGDLS and CDR2 is YYNGEE. The CDR3 runs to 14 residues. The chain's CDR3 is CASSVEGGMDEQYF. For the CDR3, the DNA is TGTGCCAGCAGCGTCGAGGGAGGTATGGACGAGCAGTACTTC.

This clone has only a few counts. The chain carries TRBV3-1 (or the pseudogene TRBV3-2) and TRBJ1-1, with TRBD1 identical over 7 bases. With 0 bases clipped from V and 3 bases from J, the junction kept 13 bases outside the gene matches. This CDR3 is built from 18 residues. Germline V CDR1 and CDR2: LGHDT, YNNKEL (reference sequence). This chain's CDR3 is CASSQERGRDISDTEAFF. As DNA, the CDR3 is TGTGCCAGCAGCCAAGAAAGGGGGCGCGACATATCTGACACTGAAGCTTTCTTT.

This chain joins TRBV19 and TRBJ1-2; maybe TRBD1 (5 bases). V was clipped by 5 bases and J by 8 bases, with 24 bases between them. Germline CDR1 LNHDA, CDR2 SQIVND (reference sequence). The CDR3 is 16 amino acids. In DNA form, the CDR3 reads TGTGCCAGTAGTTCCCCGTTAAAGGGGAGGGGAGGCGGCTACACCTTC. Its protein is CASSSPLKGRGGGYTF.

This chain uses TRBV5-6 with TRBJ1-1, with no clear D. This CDR3 region has 13 residues. CDR1 SGHDT and CDR2 YYEEEE come from the germline V gene. Between the trimmed V and J ends, which lost 4 bases and 4 bases, there was a span of 11 bases. CDR3 bases: TGTGCCAGCAGCACCGGAGGGAGCACTGAAGCTTTCTTT. This gives the protein CASSTGGSTEAFF.

The CDR3 here is CASSIGQGGNQPQHF. In DNA form, the CDR3 reads TGTGCCAGTAGTATAGGTCAGGGAGGCAATCAGCCCCAGCATTTT. The V call is TRBV19, the J call TRBJ1-5; the D gene is possibly TRBD1 (5 bases). The CDR3 is 15 residues long. Per the germline V gene, CDR1 is LNHDA and CDR2 is SQIVND (reference sequence). V was trimmed by 1 base and J by 2 bases, leaving 9 bases between them.

The chain uses TRBV7-9 and TRBJ2-7, with a possible D match to TRBD2 (5 bases). CDR1 and CDR2 from the germline V gene are SEHNR and FQNEAQ (reference sequence). The CDR3 has 14 residues. With 1 base removed from V and 2 bases from J, the gap between germline ends came to 9 bases. This CDR3 reads CASSLGRVPYEQYF. CDR3 DNA: TGTGCCAGCAGCTTAGGGCGGGTACCCTACGAGCAGTACTTC.

V is TRBV7-2 and J is TRBJ2-4; no definite D call. V was clipped by 1 base and J by 1 base, with 8 bases between them. Per the germline V gene, CDR1 is SGHTA and CDR2 is FQGNSA. This CDR3 region has 15 residues. CDR3 DNA: TGTGCCAGCAGCTTAGGGCTGGGGGCCAAAAACATTCAGTACTTC. This sequence encodes CASSLGLGAKNIQYF. Supplemented by reference TRBV7-2 and TRBJ2-4, the full variable domain reads GAGVSQSPSNKVTEKGKDVELRCDPISGHTALYWYRQSLGQGLEFLIYFQGNSAPDKSGLPSDRFSAERTGGSVSTLTIQRTQQEDSAVYLCASSLGLGAKNIQYFGAGTRLSVL.

The DNA for the CDR3 is TGCGCCAGCAGCCAAGTGAGGGGAAGGGACGAGCAGTACTTC. Amino acid sequence: CASSQVRGRDEQYF. This sequence joins TRBV4-3 and TRBJ2-7; tentatively, D is TRBD1 or TRBD2 (5 bases each). Trimming removed 1 base at V and 5 bases at J, with 12 bases between. Per germline, CDR1 LGHNA and CDR2 YSLEER. CDR3 length: 14 residues.

This chain links TRBV28 with TRBJ2-7; TRBD2 aligns across 9 bases. The V and J ends lost 7 bases and 0 bases, in that order; junction bases with no gene match: 13. The CDR3 length is 17 residues. Germline V gives CDR1 MDHEN, CDR2 SYDVKM. The CDR3 nucleotides are TGTGCCAGCATTGGGAGTAGCGGGAGCCCAAACTCCTACGAGCAGTACTTC. Residues: CASIGSSGSPNSYEQYF.

This clone has a single count. The chain is built from TRBV3-1 (or the pseudogene TRBV3-2) and TRBJ1-6; 10 bases agree with TRBD1. Germline V CDR1 and CDR2: LGHDT, YNNKEL (reference sequence). J gave up 10 bases and V 4 bases, and 4 bases lay outside the gene matches. The CDR3 covers 14 residues. The CDR3 reads CASSLGTGDSPLHF. CDR3 bases: TGTGCCAGCAGCCTAGGGACAGGGGACTCACCCCTCCACTTT.

The chain joins TRBV25-1 to TRBJ1-5; 7 bases match TRBD1. Germline CDR1 MGHDK, CDR2 SYGVNS. The CDR3 runs 14 residues. Unmatched junction bases numbered 5, after V lost 5 bases and J lost 4 bases. The CDR3 nucleotides are TGTGCCAGCAGTCTAACAGGGGTAAATCAGCCCCAGCATTTT. Its protein is CASSLTGVNQPQHF.

The rearrangement uses TRBV24-1 and TRBJ2-3; the match to TRBD1 covers 8 bases. Trimming took 4 bases from V and 0 from J; bases not matched to a gene: 5. The CDR3 covers 16 residues. Germline CDR1 and CDR2: KGHDR and SFDVKD. The CDR3 nucleotides are TGTGCCACCAGTGACCCGACAGGGGATAGCACAGATACGCAGTATTTT. This encodes CATSDPTGDSTDTQYF.

The chain carries TRBV2 and TRBJ1-5; no definite D call. The CDR3 length is 13 residues. Germline assignment: CDR1 SNHLY and CDR2 FYNNEI. Trimming stripped 5 bases from V and 1 base from J, with 6 bases between. The CDR3 loop is CASSPESNQPQHF. The CDR3 DNA sequence: TGTGCCAGCAGTCCGGAGAGCAATCAGCCCCAGCATTTT.

The rearrangement uses TRBV7-2 and TRBJ2-3, with TRBD2 identical over 7 bases. The junction had 5 bases not matched to a gene; V was cut back by 3 bases and J by 2 bases. This CDR3 contains 15 residues. Germline V gene data show CDR1 as SGHTA and CDR2 as FQGNSA. CDR3 bases: TGTGCCAGCAGCTTGGGGCTAGCGGTCACAGATACGCAGTATTTT. Its protein is CASSLGLAVTDTQYF. Full variable domain (remainder filled in from reference TRBV7-2 and TRBJ2-3): GAGVSQSPSNKVTEKGKDVELRCDPISGHTALYWYRQSLGQGLEFLIYFQGNSAPDKSGLPSDRFSAERTGGSVSTLTIQRTQQEDSAVYLCASSLGLAVTDTQYFGPGTRLTVL.

The chain joins TRBV3-1 (or the pseudogene TRBV3-2) to TRBJ2-3; D is possibly TRBD1 (5 bases). This CDR3 has 17 amino acids. The germline V and J ends were trimmed by 0 bases and 7 bases, with 20 bases remaining between them. Germline CDR1 reads LGHDT; CDR2 reads YNNKEL (reference sequence). The CDR3 spells CASSQEPETEEPYTQYF. Written as DNA, the CDR3 is TGTGCCAGCAGCCAAGAACCCGAGACAGAAGAACCCTATACGCAGTATTTT.

The chain carries TRBV4-2 and TRBJ2-7, with 11 positions matching TRBD2. CDR3 length equals 17 residues. CDR1 LGHNA and CDR2 YNFKEQ come from the germline V gene. V lost 0 bases to trimming and J lost 1 base; unmatched junction nucleotides: 5. CDR3 DNA sequence: TGTGCCAGCAGCCAAGAGACTGGGACTAGCGGATCCTACGAGCAGTACTTC. Protein sequence: CASSQETGTSGSYEQYF.

The chain has TRBV11-3 and TRBJ1-1; tentatively, D is TRBD1 (5 bases). Trimming cost V 4 bases and J 0 bases, with 12 bases left between them. CDR3 length: 15 amino acids. In germline, CDR1 is SGHNT, CDR2 YENEEA. The CDR3 protein is CASSSTRGLNTEAFF. For the CDR3, the DNA is TGTGCCAGCAGCTCCACTAGGGGTCTGAACACTGAAGCTTTCTTT.

About this clone itself: The sample has other DNA sequences that encode this CDR3 too. The V gene is TRBV11-2, the J gene TRBJ2-7; D uncertain. Deletions cut 0 bases from V and 4 bases from J, with 4 bases between. The CDR3 is 12 amino acids. CDR1 SGHAT and CDR2 FQNNGV come from the germline V gene. CDR3 nucleotides: TGTGCCAGCAGCTTAGATAGTTACGAGCAGTACTTC. It codes for CASSLDSYEQYF.